This TCR beta chain was observed in a study of blood T cell repertoires in COVID-19. Study in general: From the United States, Italy and Spain came samples of acute and convalescent COVID-19. From T cells, B-cell-depleted T cells, or PBMCs came the material, which was cDNA or gDNA.

Study processing details: Using reference gene primer amplification, nucleated cell counts were estimated. TCRdb's table, derived via immunoSEQ multiplex PCR, lists solely in-frame clones and lacks some. V and J calls and clone size are as listed in that table; D and trimming were resolved from the DNA. Of about 210,000 clones listed, about 83% are singletons. This clone was observed a handful of times. The CDR3 is made up of 20 amino acids. This clonotype was sampled from a woman in her fifties or sixties with acute or convalescent COVID-19. The chain carries TRBV21-1 and TRBJ2-1; the table calls TRBD1, which could not be checked here. TRBV21-1 is a recognized pseudogene. Sequencing input: peripheral blood. The CDR3 reads CASREGGGTGAKEYRDEQFF. The CDR3 DNA reads TGTGCCAGCAGAGAGGGAGGAGGGACAGGGGCCAAGGAATATAGGGATGAGCAGTTCTTC.